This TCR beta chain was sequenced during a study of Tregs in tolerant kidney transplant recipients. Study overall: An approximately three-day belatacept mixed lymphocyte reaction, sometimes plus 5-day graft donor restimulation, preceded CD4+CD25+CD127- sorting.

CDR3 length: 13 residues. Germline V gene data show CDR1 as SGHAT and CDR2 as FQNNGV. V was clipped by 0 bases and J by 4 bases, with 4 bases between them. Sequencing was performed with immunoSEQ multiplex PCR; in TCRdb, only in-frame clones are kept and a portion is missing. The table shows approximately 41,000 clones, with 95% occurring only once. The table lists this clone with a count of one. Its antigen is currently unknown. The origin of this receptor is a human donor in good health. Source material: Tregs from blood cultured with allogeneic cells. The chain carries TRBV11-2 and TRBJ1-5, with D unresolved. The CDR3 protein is CASSLDWNQPQHF. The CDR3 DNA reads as TGTGCCAGCAGCTTAGATTGGAATCAGCCCCAGCATTTT.